A selection of T cell receptor beta chains follows, all from one sample in a study of post-analysis software for immune sequencing data. Using its own MiXCR run on the PCR reads, TCRdb lists one record per CDR3 protein. This table has roughly 800,000 distinct CDR3 sequences, about 27% appearing once. Input material: blood. These TCRs come from a girl under 18 with multiple sclerosis. CDR3s include the opening cysteine and the closing phenylalanine or tryptophan. A D gene is named only where the DNA matches it firmly. For some rows the clone size is stated as once, few or many, or as a class when expanded; others skip it.

j_call | d_call | clone_size | v_call | cdr3_aa | cdr3_nt
TRBJ2-7 | - | - | TRBV20-1 | CSAGPRYEQYF | TGCAGTGCTGGACCGCGCTACGAGCAGTACTTC
TRBJ2-7 | TRBD2 | many | TRBV20-1 | CSARSSGKSYEQYF | TGCAGTGCTAGGTCTAGCGGGAAATCCTACGAGCAGTACTTC
TRBJ2-2 | - | - | TRBV29-1 | CSVEDPVSLPSGELFF | TGCAGCGTTGAAGATCCAGTCAGCCTCCCTTCCGGGGAGCTGTTTTTT
TRBJ2-4 | TRBD1 | few | TRBV29-1 | CSVVSRDRDTLAKNIQYF | TGCAGCGTAGTTTCCCGGGACAGGGATACTCTAGCCAAAAACATTCAGTACTTC
TRBJ2-3 | - | - | TRBV7-2 | CASSVVGRADTQYF | TGTGCCAGCAGCGTGGTAGGCCGCGCAGATACGCAGTATTTT
TRBJ2-7 | - | - | TRBV24-1 | CATSHPGAYEQYF | TGTGCCACCAGTCATCCGGGAGCCTACGAGCAGTACTTC
TRBJ2-7 | - | - | TRBV3-1 | CASGEYEQYF | TGTGCCAGCGGAGAATACGAGCAGTACTTC
TRBJ2-2 | - | - | TRBV7-2 | CASSSNPGATGELFF | TGTGCCAGCAGCTCAAACCCGGGTGCCACCGGGGAGCTGTTTTTT
TRBJ2-6 | - | - | TRBV20-1 | CSARVFTGASANVLTF | TGCAGTGCTAGAGTTTTCACAGGCGCCTCGGCCAACGTCCTGACTTTC
TRBJ1-4 | - | - | TRBV7-2 | CASSSAGGFSAEKLFF | TGTGCCAGCAGCTCGGCGGGAGGTTTCTCCGCCGAAAAACTGTTTTTT
TRBJ2-7 | TRBD2 | few | TRBV28 | CASQRAGALEQYF | TGTGCCAGCCAACGAGCGGGAGCCCTGGAGCAGTACTTC
TRBJ2-3 | - | - | TRBV4-3 | CASSQDWGEGPDTQYF | TGCGCCAGCAGCCAAGATTGGGGAGAGGGCCCAGATACGCAGTATTTT
TRBJ2-3 | - | - | TRBV6-2/TRBV6-3 | CASSPHIRWADTQYF | TGTGCCAGCAGCCCCCATATTCGATGGGCAGATACGCAGTATTTT
TRBJ2-3 | TRBD1 | once | TRBV6-6 | CASRDRVADTQYF | TGTGCCAGCCGGGACAGGGTCGCAGATACGCAGTATTTT
TRBJ2-5 | - | many | TRBV12-5 | CASGPPGAETQYF | TGTGCTAGTGGCCCCCCGGGTGCGGAGACCCAGTACTTC
TRBJ2-3 | - | - | TRBV28 | CATLADTQYF | TGTGCCACCTTGGCAGATACGCAGTATTTT
TRBJ1-5 | TRBD1 | few | TRBV24-1 | CATSDSDRGSNQPQHF | TGTGCCACCAGTGATTCCGACAGGGGAAGCAATCAGCCCCAGCATTTT
TRBJ2-7 | TRBD1 | many | TRBV20-1 | CSAYRGLYEQYF | TGCAGTGCTTACAGGGGTTTGTACGAGCAGTACTTC
TRBJ1-1 | TRBD1 | - | TRBV10-3 | CAISEAGGNTEAFF | TGTGCCATCAGTGAGGCAGGGGGTAACACTGAAGCTTTCTTT
TRBJ2-7 | - | few | TRBV3-1 | CASSPDRQVHYEQYF | TGTGCCAGCAGCCCCGACCGACAGGTTCACTACGAGCAGTACTTC
TRBJ2-1 | - | - | TRBV2 | CASKQTSSYNEQFF | TGTGCCAGCAAACAGACTAGCTCCTACAATGAGCAGTTCTTC
TRBJ1-5 | - | few | TRBV29-1 | CSAMTGGGQPQHF | TGCAGCGCCATGACAGGAGGCGGGCAGCCCCAGCATTTT
TRBJ2-7 | TRBD1 | - | TRBV6-5 | CASSKMTGGRYEQYF | TGTGCCAGCAGTAAAATGACAGGGGGACGTTACGAGCAGTACTTC
TRBJ2-7 | TRBD2 | - | TRBV20-1 | CSARLRGSSYEQYF | TGCAGTGCTAGGCTTCGCGGGAGCTCCTACGAGCAGTACTTC
TRBJ1-5 | - | - | TRBV6-6 | CASTSFGSSNQPQHF | TGTGCCAGCACCTCATTCGGCTCTAGCAATCAGCCCCAGCATTTT
TRBJ2-3 | - | - | TRBV20-1 | CSARDKAGGTQYF | TGCAGTGCTAGAGATAAGGCTGGCGGGACGCAGTATTTT
TRBJ2-1 | TRBD2 | once | TRBV4-1 | CASSQTSGVYNEQFF | TGCGCCAGCAGCCAAACTAGCGGGGTTTACAATGAGCAGTTCTTC
TRBJ2-7 | - | - | TRBV7-2 | CASSLNWVEGLGNEQYF | TGTGCCAGCAGCTTAAATTGGGTCGAAGGGCTAGGCAACGAGCAGTACTTC
TRBJ2-1 | TRBD1 | few | TRBV27 | CASSTTGGEQFF | TGTGCCAGCAGTACCACAGGGGGGGAGCAGTTCTTC
TRBJ2-7 | - | few | TRBV20-1 | CSASGQSGLQGYPTYEQYF | TGCAGTGCTAGTGGTCAGTCGGGGCTACAGGGCTACCCGACCTACGAGCAGTACTTC
TRBJ1-5 | TRBD1 | few | TRBV7-2 | CASSLKGGQGQHF | TGTGCCAGCAGCTTAAAGGGGGGACAGGGGCAGCATTTT
TRBJ1-5 | - | few | TRBV20-1 | CSASEGNSNQPQHF | TGCAGTGCTAGCGAGGGGAATAGCAATCAGCCCCAGCATTTT
TRBJ2-5 | TRBD2 | - | TRBV20-1 | CSARDPSGVQETQYF | TGCAGTGCTAGAGATCCTAGCGGGGTCCAAGAGACCCAGTACTTC
TRBJ2-7 | - | few | TRBV20-1 | CSAGIPADVTYEQYF | TGCAGTGCTGGGATTCCGGCCGATGTAACCTACGAGCAGTACTTC
TRBJ1-2 | - | many | TRBV10-3 | CAISRTGLGGYTF | TGTGCCATCAGTAGGACCGGACTGGGTGGCTACACCTTC
TRBJ2-1 | - | many | TRBV2 | CASEGVIAYNEQFF | TGTGCCAGCGAAGGGGTGATTGCCTACAATGAGCAGTTCTTC
TRBJ1-1 | TRBD1 | - | TRBV5-1 | CASSLDRGYTEAFF | TGCGCCAGCAGCTTGGACAGGGGGTACACCGAAGCTTTCTTT
TRBJ2-7 | - | few | TRBV7-8 | CASSSGNYEQYF | TGTGCCAGCAGCTCCGGAAACTACGAGCAGTACTTC
TRBJ2-3 | - | few | TRBV7-6 | CASSLALFTDTQYF | TGTGCCAGCAGCTTAGCGCTCTTCACAGATACGCAGTATTTT
TRBJ2-7 | TRBD2 | few | TRBV29-1 | CSASGLAGGSYEQYF | TGCAGCGCTTCGGGACTAGCGGGTGGCTCCTACGAGCAGTACTTC
TRBJ1-1 | TRBD1 | - | TRBV5-1 | CASRTGQGGFQDTEAFF | TGCGCCAGCAGGACAGGACAGGGGGGTTTTCAGGACACTGAAGCTTTCTTT
TRBJ2-1 | TRBD2 | few | TRBV29-1 | CSGRASGEGEQFF | TGCAGCGGGCGGGCTAGCGGGGAGGGTGAGCAGTTCTTC
TRBJ1-5 | - | - | TRBV2 | CASMGARSNQPQHF | TGTGCCAGCATGGGGGCGCGGAGCAATCAGCCCCAGCATTTT
TRBJ2-5 | TRBD1 | many | TRBV12-5 | CASGASTGRQETQYF | TGTGCTAGTGGTGCCTCGACAGGGCGCCAAGAGACCCAGTACTTC
TRBJ1-2 | - | - | TRBV7-9 | CASSRRGGVGNNYGYTF | TGTGCCAGCAGCCGGCGGGGGGGCGTGGGTAATAACTATGGCTACACCTTC
TRBJ2-7 | - | - | TRBV5-5 | CASSPEAGAYEQYF | TGTGCCAGCAGCCCGGAGGCAGGGGCCTACGAGCAGTACTTC
TRBJ2-7 | - | - | TRBV20-1 | CSAREAGGSYEQYF | TGCAGTGCTAGAGAGGCAGGGGGGTCCTACGAGCAGTACTTC
TRBJ1-2 | - | few | TRBV7-9 | CASSLAALGSGDYGYTF | TGTGCCAGCAGCTTAGCGGCTCTGGGATCAGGGGACTATGGCTACACCTTC
TRBJ2-7 | TRBD1 | few | TRBV28 | CASRRGDRGLLYEQYF | TGTGCCAGCAGGCGGGGGGACAGGGGGCTACTGTACGAGCAGTACTTC
TRBJ2-5 | TRBD2 | few | TRBV20-1 | CSARLAGNQETQYF | TGCAGTGCTAGACTAGCGGGGAACCAAGAGACCCAGTACTTC
TRBJ2-1 | - | few | TRBV11-2 | CASSLGTRGSDEQFF | TGTGCCAGCAGCTTAGGGACTAGGGGGTCGGATGAGCAGTTCTTC
TRBJ2-1 | TRBD1 | - | TRBV20-1 | CSARDPRGKEEQFF | TGCAGTGCTAGAGATCCCAGGGGGAAGGAGGAGCAGTTCTTC
TRBJ2-4 | TRBD1 | - | TRBV4-2 | CASSQDWTGGNIQYF | TGTGCCAGCAGCCAAGATTGGACAGGGGGGAACATTCAGTACTTC
TRBJ1-2 | TRBD1 | - | TRBV20-1 | CSALTGTARGYTF | TGCAGTGCTCTGACTGGGACAGCGCGGGGCTACACCTTC
TRBJ2-7 | - | once | TRBV5-1 | CASSLAWSATGNEQYF | TGCGCCAGCAGCTTGGCCTGGTCAGCGACTGGCAATGAGCAGTACTTC
TRBJ1-5 | - | - | TRBV7-9 | CASSLEGWPNQPQHF | TGTGCCAGCAGCTTAGAAGGTTGGCCGAATCAGCCCCAGCATTTT
TRBJ2-1 | TRBD2 | - | TRBV24-1 | CATSEPGRAGVGNEQFF | TGTGCCACCAGTGAGCCGGGACGAGCGGGAGTCGGCAATGAGCAGTTCTTC
TRBJ2-3 | - | few | TRBV20-1 | CSTPQEGFRTDTQYF | TGCAGTACTCCCCAGGAAGGGTTCAGGACAGATACGCAGTATTTT
TRBJ2-7 | TRBD1 | many | TRBV29-1 | CSVPSPAGGFYEQYF | TGCAGCGTCCCAAGCCCCGCAGGGGGCTTTTACGAGCAGTACTTC